This T cell receptor beta chain is drawn from a study of blood T cells in healthy people across ages. Next came a second PCR, run for about 7 to 12 cycles, which used a sample-barcoded 5' primer along with a J-beta primer mix. CDR3-containing paired-end reads numbering at least 2.5 million came from each sample. Each CDR3 protein gets one entry after TCRdb re-called the 5' RACE reads with MiXCR. The table records roughly 2 million distinct CDR3 sequences, 40% to 55% of them present only once. The sample, about 10 milliliters of peripheral blood, was drawn from each donor. No fewer than 5.5 micrograms of total RNA were isolated from every sample. The sample comprised blood. The receptor's source is a woman between 40 and 55 years old in good health.

The CDR3 protein is CASSLPRGFTDTQYF. In DNA, the CDR3 is TGTGCCAGCAGCTTACCCAGGGGGTTCACAGATACGCAGTATTTT. The chain links TRBV7-2 to TRBJ2-3; 7 nucleotides agree with TRBD1. Germline CDR1 is SGHTA and CDR2 is FQGNSA. The V and J ends lost 2 bases and 2 bases, in that order; junction bases with no gene match: 4. This CDR3 is 15 amino acids long.